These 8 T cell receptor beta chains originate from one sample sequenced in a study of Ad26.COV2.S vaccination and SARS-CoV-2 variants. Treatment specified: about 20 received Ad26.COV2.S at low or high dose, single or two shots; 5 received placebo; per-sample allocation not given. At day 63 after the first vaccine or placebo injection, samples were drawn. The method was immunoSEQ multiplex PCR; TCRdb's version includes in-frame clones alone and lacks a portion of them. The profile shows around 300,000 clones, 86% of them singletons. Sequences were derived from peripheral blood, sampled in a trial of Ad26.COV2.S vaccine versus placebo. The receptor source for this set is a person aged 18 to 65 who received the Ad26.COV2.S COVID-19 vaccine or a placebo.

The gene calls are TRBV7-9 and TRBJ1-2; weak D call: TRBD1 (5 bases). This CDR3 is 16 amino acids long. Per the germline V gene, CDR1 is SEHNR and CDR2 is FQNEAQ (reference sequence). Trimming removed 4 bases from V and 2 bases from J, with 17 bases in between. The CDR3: CASSSTDRYLNYGYTF. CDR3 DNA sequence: TGTGCCAGCAGCTCGACAGACCGATACTTGAACTATGGCTACACCTTC.

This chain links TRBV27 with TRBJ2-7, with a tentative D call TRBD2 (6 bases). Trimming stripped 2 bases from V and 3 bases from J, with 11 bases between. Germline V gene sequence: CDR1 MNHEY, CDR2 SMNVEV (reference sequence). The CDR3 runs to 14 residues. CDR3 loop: CASSLRREDYEQYF. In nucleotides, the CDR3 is TGTGCCAGCAGTTTACGAAGGGAGGACTACGAGCAGTACTTC.

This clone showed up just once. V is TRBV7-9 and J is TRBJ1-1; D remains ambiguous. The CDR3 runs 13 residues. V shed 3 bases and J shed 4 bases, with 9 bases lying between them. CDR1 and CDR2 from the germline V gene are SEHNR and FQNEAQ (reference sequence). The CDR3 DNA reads TGTGCCAGCAGCTTGGCGGAAATCACTGAAGCTTTCTTT. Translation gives CASSLAEITEAFF.

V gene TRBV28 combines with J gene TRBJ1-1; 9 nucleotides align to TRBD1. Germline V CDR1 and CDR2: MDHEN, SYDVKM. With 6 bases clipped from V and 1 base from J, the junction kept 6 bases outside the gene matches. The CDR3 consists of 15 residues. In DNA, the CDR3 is TGTGCCAGCAGCCGGAACAGGGGGCGGAACACTGAAGCTTTCTTT. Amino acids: CASSRNRGRNTEAFF.

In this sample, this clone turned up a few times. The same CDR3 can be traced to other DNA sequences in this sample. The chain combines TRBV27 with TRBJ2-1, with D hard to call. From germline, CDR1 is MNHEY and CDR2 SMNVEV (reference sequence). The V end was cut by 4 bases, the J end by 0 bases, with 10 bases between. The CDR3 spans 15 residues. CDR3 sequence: CASSSRLSSYNEQFF. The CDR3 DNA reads TGTGCCAGCAGTTCTCGACTGAGCTCCTACAATGAGCAGTTCTTC.

The CDR3 region has the DNA TGTGCCAGCAGTCGCGGACAGGGAACCTACGAGCAGTACTTC. It yields the protein CASSRGQGTYEQYF. The chain is built from TRBV6-2 or TRBV6-3 and TRBJ2-7; 8 positions agree with TRBD1. The V gene end was trimmed by 5 bases and the J gene end by 2 bases; junction bases not matched to a gene: 5. CDR1 is MNHEY and CDR2 is SVGEGT in the germline V gene. The CDR3 has 14 residues.

CDR3 in DNA: TGTGCCAGTAGTGAAATACAGGGGGTTGGGGAGCTGTTTTTT. Protein product: CASSEIQGVGELFF. The chain joins TRBV19 to TRBJ2-2; 8 nucleotides match TRBD1. V lost 5 bases, J lost 8 bases, and 7 bases stayed unmatched. The CDR3 consists of 14 residues. CDR1 is LNHDA, CDR2 SQIVND, per germline (reference sequence).

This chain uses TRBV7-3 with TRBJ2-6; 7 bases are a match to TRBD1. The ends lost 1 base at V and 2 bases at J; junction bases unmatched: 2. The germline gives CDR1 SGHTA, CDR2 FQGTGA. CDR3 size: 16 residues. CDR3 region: CASSLNRGAGANVLTF. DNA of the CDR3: TGTGCCAGCAGCTTAAACAGGGGAGCTGGGGCCAACGTCCTGACTTTC.